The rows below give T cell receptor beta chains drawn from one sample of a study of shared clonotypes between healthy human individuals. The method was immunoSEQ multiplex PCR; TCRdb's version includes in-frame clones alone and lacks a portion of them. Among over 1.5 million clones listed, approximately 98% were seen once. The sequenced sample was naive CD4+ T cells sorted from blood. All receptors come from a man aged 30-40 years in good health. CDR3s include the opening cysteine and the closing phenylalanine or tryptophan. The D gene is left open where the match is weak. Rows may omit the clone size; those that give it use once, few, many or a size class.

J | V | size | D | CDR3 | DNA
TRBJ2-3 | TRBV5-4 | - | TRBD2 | CASSERLAGGADTQYF | TGTGCCAGCAGCGAGAGACTAGCGGGAGGGGCAGATACGCAGTATTTT
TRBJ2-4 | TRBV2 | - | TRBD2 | CASSEFPWTSQYF | TGTGCCAGCAGTGAATTCCCGTGGACTAGTCAGTACTTC
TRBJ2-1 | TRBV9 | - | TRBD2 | CASSVDLAGVLNEQFF | TGTGCCAGCAGCGTAGATTTAGCGGGAGTCCTAAATGAGCAGTTCTTC
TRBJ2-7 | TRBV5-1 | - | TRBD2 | CASSLYSGRAGAEQYF | TGCGCCAGCAGCCTCTATAGCGGGAGGGCCGGAGCCGAGCAGTACTTC
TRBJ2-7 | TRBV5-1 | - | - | CASSAGTATYEQYF | TGCGCCAGCAGCGCGGGGACCGCCACCTACGAGCAGTACTTC
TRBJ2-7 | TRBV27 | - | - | CASSLSISYEQYF | TGTGCCAGCAGTTTATCGATCTCCTACGAGCAGTACTTC
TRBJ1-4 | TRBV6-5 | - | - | CASSSTGATNEKLFF | TGTGCCAGCAGTTCAACAGGAGCAACTAATGAAAAACTGTTTTTT
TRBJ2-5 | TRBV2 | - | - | CASKATGGETQYF | TGTGCCAGCAAAGCTACAGGAGGAGAGACCCAGTACTTC
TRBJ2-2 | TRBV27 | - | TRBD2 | CASSLWGLAGVWTGELFF | TGTGCCAGCAGTTTATGGGGACTAGCGGGAGTGTGGACCGGGGAGCTGTTTTTT
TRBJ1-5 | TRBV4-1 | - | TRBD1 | CASSQDPSGTAANQPQHF | TGCGCCAGCAGCCAAGATCCATCCGGGACAGCAGCAAATCAGCCCCAGCATTTT
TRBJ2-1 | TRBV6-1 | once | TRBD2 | CASSQRGARYNEQFF | TGTGCCAGCAGTCAGCGGGGGGCGCGCTACAATGAGCAGTTCTTC
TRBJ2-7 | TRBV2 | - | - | CASSGNSYEQYF | TGTGCCAGCAGCGGGAATAGCTACGAGCAGTACTTC
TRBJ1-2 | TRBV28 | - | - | CASSPNNYGYTF | TGTGCCAGCTCCCCCAATAACTATGGCTACACCTTC
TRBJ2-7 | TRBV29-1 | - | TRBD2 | CSVSGTSGRFSYEQYF | TGCAGCGTCTCGGGGACTAGCGGGAGGTTTTCCTACGAGCAGTACTTC
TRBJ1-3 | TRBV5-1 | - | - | CASSRTTGSSGNTIYF | TGCGCCAGCAGCCGTACCACAGGGTCGTCTGGAAACACCATATATTTT
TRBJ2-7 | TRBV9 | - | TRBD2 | CASSVGGLAGGQGDEQYF | TGTGCCAGCAGCGTAGGAGGACTAGCGGGAGGGCAGGGCGACGAGCAGTACTTC
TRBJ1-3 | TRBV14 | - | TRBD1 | CASSHRTGMGNTIYF | TGTGCCAGCAGCCATCGGACAGGGATGGGAAACACCATATATTTT
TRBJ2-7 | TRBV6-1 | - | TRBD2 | CASVIAGIPYEQYF | TGTGCCAGCGTAATAGCGGGCATCCCCTACGAGCAGTACTTC
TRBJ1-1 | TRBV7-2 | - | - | CASSLAGVLNTEAFF | TGTGCCAGCAGCTTAGCCGGAGTCCTGAACACTGAAGCTTTCTTT